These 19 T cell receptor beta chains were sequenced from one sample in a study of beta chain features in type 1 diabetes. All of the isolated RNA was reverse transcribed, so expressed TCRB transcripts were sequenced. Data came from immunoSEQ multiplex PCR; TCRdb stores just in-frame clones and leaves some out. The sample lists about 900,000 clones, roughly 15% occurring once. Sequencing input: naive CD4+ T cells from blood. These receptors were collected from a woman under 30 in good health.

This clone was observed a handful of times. The CDR3 DNA sequence: TGTGCCAGCAGCTTGTTGGGGTCAGGGCAGTTCTTC. Amino acid sequence: CASSLLGSGQFF. The V and J genes are TRBV7-9 and TRBJ2-1, with D unresolved. Germline V gene sequence: CDR1 SEHNR, CDR2 FQNEAQ (reference sequence). The V end was cut by 3 bases, the J end by 12 bases, with 12 bases between. The CDR3 has 12 amino acids.

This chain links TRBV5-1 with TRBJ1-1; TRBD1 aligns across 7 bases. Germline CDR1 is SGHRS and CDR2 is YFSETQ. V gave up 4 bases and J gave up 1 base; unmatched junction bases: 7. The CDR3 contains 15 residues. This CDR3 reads CASSGTGQRNTEAFF. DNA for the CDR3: TGCGCCAGCAGCGGTACGGGACAGAGGAACACTGAAGCTTTCTTT.

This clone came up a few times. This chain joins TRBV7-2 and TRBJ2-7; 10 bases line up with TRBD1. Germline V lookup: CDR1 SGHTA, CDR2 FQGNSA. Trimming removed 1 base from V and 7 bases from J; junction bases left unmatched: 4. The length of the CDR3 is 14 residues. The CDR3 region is CASSLGQGALEQYF. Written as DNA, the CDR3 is TGTGCCAGCAGCTTAGGACAGGGGGCTTTAGAGCAGTACTTC.

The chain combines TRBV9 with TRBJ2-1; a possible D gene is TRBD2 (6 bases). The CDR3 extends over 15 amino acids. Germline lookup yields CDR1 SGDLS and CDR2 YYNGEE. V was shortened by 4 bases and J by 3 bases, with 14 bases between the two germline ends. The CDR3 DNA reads TGTGCCAGCAGCCTGAATAGCGGCAACTACAATGAGCAGTTCTTC. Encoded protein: CASSLNSGNYNEQFF.

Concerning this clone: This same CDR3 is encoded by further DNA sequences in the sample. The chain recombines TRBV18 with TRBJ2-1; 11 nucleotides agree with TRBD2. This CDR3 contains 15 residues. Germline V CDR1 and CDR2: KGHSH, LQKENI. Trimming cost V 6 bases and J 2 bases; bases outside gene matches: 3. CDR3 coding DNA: TGTGCCAGCTCGATACTAGCGGGGGCCTACAATGAGCAGTTCTTC. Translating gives CASSILAGAYNEQFF.

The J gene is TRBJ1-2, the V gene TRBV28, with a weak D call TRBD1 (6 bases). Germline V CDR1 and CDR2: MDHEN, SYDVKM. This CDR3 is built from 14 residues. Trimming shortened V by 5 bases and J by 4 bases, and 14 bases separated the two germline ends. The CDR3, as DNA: TGTGCCAGCAGTACAGGGAACCCCTCCTATGGCTACACCTTC. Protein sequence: CASSTGNPSYGYTF.

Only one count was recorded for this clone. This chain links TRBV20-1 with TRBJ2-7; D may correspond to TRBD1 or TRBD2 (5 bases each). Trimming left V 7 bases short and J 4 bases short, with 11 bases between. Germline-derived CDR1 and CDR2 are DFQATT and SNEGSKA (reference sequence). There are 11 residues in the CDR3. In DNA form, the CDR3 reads TGCAGTGGCCGGGGCCAATACGAGCAGTACTTC. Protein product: CSGRGQYEQYF.

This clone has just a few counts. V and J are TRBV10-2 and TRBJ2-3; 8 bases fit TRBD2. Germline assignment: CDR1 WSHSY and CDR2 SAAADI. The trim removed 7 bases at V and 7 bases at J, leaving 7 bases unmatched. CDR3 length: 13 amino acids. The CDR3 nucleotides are TGCGCCAGCACGGGACTAGTATCTTATACGCAGTATTTT. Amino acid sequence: CASTGLVSYTQYF.

CDR3 sequence (DNA): TGTGCCACCAGCAAAGGGCTAGAGGGACCCGAGCAGTACTTC. This sequence encodes CATSKGLEGPEQYF. This chain links TRBV15 with TRBJ2-7; D assignment may be TRBD1 or TRBD2 (5 bases each). In germline, CDR1 is LNHNV, CDR2 YYDKDF (reference sequence). This CDR3 contains 14 residues. Trimming removed 4 bases from V and 6 bases from J, with 16 bases in between.

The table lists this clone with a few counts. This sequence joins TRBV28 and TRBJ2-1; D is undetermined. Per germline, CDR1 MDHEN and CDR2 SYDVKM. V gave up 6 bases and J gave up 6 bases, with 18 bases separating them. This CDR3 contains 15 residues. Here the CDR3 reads CASRTSQTGGNEQFF. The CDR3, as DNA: TGTGCCAGCAGGACGAGCCAGACCGGTGGCAATGAGCAGTTCTTC.

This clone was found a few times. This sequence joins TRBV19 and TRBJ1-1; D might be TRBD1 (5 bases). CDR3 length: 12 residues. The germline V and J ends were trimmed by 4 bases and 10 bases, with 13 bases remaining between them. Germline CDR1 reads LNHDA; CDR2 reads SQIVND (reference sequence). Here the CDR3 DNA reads TGTGCCAGTAGTAGAGGGGTTTTCAGAGCTTTCTTT. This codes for CASSRGVFRAFF.

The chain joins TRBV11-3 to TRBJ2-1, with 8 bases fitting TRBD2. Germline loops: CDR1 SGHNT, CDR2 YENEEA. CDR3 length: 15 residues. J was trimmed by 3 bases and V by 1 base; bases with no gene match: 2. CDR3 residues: CASSLGGLDYNEQFF. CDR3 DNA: TGTGCCAGCAGCTTAGGGGGACTAGACTACAATGAGCAGTTCTTC. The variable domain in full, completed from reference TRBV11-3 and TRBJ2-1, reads EAGVVQSPRYKIIEKKQPVAFWCNPISGHNTLYWYLQNLGQGPELLIRYENEEAVDDSQLPKDRFSAERLKGVDSTLKIQPAELGDSAVYLCASSLGGLDYNEQFFGPGTRLTVL.

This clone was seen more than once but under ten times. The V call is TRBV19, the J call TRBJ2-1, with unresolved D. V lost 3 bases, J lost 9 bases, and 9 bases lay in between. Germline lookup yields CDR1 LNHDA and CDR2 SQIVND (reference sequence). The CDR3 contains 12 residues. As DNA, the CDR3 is TGTGCCAGTAGTATTGAAGGGATTGAGCAGTTCTTC. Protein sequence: CASSIEGIEQFF.

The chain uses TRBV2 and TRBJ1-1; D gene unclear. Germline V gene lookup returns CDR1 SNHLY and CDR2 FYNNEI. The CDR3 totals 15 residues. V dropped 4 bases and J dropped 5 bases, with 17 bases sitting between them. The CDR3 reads CASSARELRRTEAFF. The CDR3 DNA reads TGTGCCAGCAGTGCCCGAGAACTCCGGAGGACTGAAGCTTTCTTT.

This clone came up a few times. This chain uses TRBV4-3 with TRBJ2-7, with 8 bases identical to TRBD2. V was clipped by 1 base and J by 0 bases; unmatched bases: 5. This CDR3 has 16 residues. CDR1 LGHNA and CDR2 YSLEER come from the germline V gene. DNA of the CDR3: TGCGCCAGCAGCCAAGGAGGAACTAGCGGCTCCTACGAGCAGTACTTC. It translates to CASSQGGTSGSYEQYF.

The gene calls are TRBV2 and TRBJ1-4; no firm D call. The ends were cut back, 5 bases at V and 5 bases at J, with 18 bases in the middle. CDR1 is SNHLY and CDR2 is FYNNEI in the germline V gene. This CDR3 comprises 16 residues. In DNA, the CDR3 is TGTGCCAGCAGTAGTCGCGACCCGGTTGCCAATGAAAAACTGTTTTTT. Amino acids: CASSSRDPVANEKLFF.

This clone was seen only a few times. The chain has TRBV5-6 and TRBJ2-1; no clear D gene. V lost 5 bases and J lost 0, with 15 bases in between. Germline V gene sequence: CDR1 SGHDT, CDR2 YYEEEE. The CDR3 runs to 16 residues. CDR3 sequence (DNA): TGTGCCAGCAGTCAGTTAGACAAGAGCTCCTACAATGAGCAGTTCTTC. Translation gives CASSQLDKSSYNEQFF.

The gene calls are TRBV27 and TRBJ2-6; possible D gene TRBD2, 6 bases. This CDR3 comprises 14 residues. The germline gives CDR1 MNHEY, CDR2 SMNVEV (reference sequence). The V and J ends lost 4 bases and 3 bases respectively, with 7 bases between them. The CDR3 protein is CASSWGVGANVLTF. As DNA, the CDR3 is TGTGCCAGCAGTTGGGGGGTTGGGGCCAACGTCCTGACTTTC.

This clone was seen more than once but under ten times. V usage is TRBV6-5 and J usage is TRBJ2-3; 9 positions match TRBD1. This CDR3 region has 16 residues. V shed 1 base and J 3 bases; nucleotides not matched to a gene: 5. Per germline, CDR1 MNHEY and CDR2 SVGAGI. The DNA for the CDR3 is TGTGCCAGCAGTTACTTTGGGACAGGGAGTACAGATACGCAGTATTTT. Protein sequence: CASSYFGTGSTDTQYF.